This T cell receptor beta chain was captured by sequencing in a study of T-cell reconstitution after alpha-beta-depleted transplantation in children. The table lists this clonotype with many counts. This CDR3 comprises 15 residues. Trimming pared 6 bases from V and 2 bases from J, leaving 17 bases between. Per the germline V gene, CDR1 is DFQATT and CDR2 is SNEGSKA (reference sequence). Construction of the TCRbeta library involved unique molecular identifiers. Via MiXCR, TCRdb re-called the PCR reads, giving one row per CDR3 protein. The table records 450,000 to 500,000 distinct CDR3 sequences, 12% of them present only once.

This TCR derives from a human donor who donated a stem cell graft to a child with combined immunodeficiency. J is TRBJ1-5 and V is TRBV20-1; D is perhaps TRBD1 (6 bases). Sequenced here: PBMCs from the stem cell graft donor, sampled from the stem cell graft. CDR3 bases: TGCAGTGCCCAGGGGCGTTTGGTGGGCAATCAGCCCCAGCATTTT. Protein sequence: CSAQGRLVGNQPQHF.